Below are 3 T cell receptor beta chains sequenced from a single sample in a study of blood T cell repertoires in COVID-19. Assay used: immunoSEQ multiplex PCR; TCRdb lists only in-frame clones, some missing. In the table there are about 310,000 clones, just under 90% of which are singletons. The material sequenced was PBMCs or T cells enriched from blood (not recorded which). Receptors originate from a woman under 40 who had recovered from COVID-19.

This chain joins TRBV29-1 and TRBJ1-2; TRBD1 might be the D (6 bases). This CDR3 is built from 13 residues. The V gene's germline CDR1 is SQVTM and CDR2 ANQGSEA. Trimming cost V 5 bases and J 7 bases, with 17 bases left between them. The CDR3 loop reads CSVYPSHRVGYTF. CDR3 nucleotide sequence: TGCAGCGTTTACCCTAGTCACAGGGTTGGCTACACCTTC.

This chain uses TRBV29-1 with TRBJ1-1, with no clear D. CDR3 size: 12 residues. Per germline, CDR1 SQVTM and CDR2 ANQGSEA. V lost 3 bases and J lost 7, with 12 bases in between. This chain's CDR3 is CSVDIDGVEAFF. The CDR3 DNA reads TGCAGCGTTGACATCGACGGAGTTGAAGCTTTCTTT.

This chain uses TRBV7-6 with TRBJ2-7, with a tentative D call TRBD1 (6 bases). The CDR3 length is 14 residues. V was clipped by 1 base and J by 0 bases, with 7 bases between them. Germline V gene sequence: CDR1 SGHVS, CDR2 FNYEAQ. CDR3 in amino acids: CASSLVGHSYEQYF. The CDR3 bases are TGTGCCAGCAGCTTAGTGGGACACTCCTACGAGCAGTACTTC.